This TCR beta chain was recorded in a study of CD8 T cells in ankylosing spondylitis (dated by TCRdb to the late 2010s). Study-level background: The study set out to find disease-linked TCR variants by profiling T cell receptor beta repertoires in ankylosing spondylitis patients and healthy donors. The whole study cohort included over a hundred healthy donors and 20 to 30 ankylosing spondylitis patients. Samples of peripheral blood were taken, and for ankylosing spondylitis patients, synovial fluid was collected as well. On the study overall, not on this receptor specifically: The disease-linked clones showed a CD8+ phenotype and occurred at relatively low frequencies in peripheral blood. Some motif variants were previously reported in synovial fluid and blood of reactive arthritis patients, suggesting common disease-initiation mechanisms. The disease-linked clones were reported as significantly enriched in matched synovial fluid samples from ankylosing spondylitis patients. A TCR beta motif of eight highly homologous amino acid variants appeared characteristic of blood from ankylosing spondylitis patients.

About this clonotype: The clone's antigen remains unknown. No base quality information exists; no much larger clone differs at one position.

From its cysteine to its phenylalanine, the CDR3 spans 15 amino acids. Of all the DNA, just the CDR3 is kept, 45 bases in frame from base 1. CDR1 SGHNT and CDR2 YYREEE were looked up in the germline V gene (reference sequence). Trimming takes 4 bases from V and 0 bases from J, and the germline ends sit 13 bases apart. Sequencing instrument: Illumina HiSeq 2500. Quantitative 5'-RACE with molecular barcodes was the method used to prepare the TCR beta libraries. The original pipeline was this. Disease-linked TCR variants were identified with a new computational method built on a probabilistic model of VDJ rearrangement. The raw public reads went through TCRdb reprocessing: fastp at Q25, MiXCR clone calling, in-frame beta chains kept. Under each unique CDR3 protein, matching rows form one entry showing the most common genes and DNA. What appears here as the V and J calls and clone size reflects TCRdb's work, not the paper's. Across this sample there are some 700,000 distinct CDR3 sequences, with around 20% seen only once. Of the sample, about 20% falls within the top ten clones.

The V gene is TRBV5-4 and the J gene is TRBJ1-2; TRBD1 is a weak D gene call, 5 bases matching. The clonotype originates from a male donor with ankylosing spondylitis. Sequencing was carried out using blood, either unsorted or a sorted T cell fraction (not recorded which). At the DNA level, the sequence is TGTGCCAGCAGCAGACTTGGGGGTACTAACTATGGCTACACCTTC. Translated, this is CASSRLGGTNYGYTF.